The 26 T cell receptor beta chains below all came from one sample that was sequenced in a study of molecular identifiers for immune sequencing clone quantification. One entry per CDR3 protein results from TCRdb running MiXCR on the PCR reads. Of about 640,000 distinct CDR3 sequences in the sample, 15% to 20% were seen once. Input material: naive CD8+ T cells from blood, with Jurkat cell RNA spiked in. The subset was: FACS-sorted CD8+CD4-CCR7+CD45RA+ naive T cells. These receptor sequences come from a human donor in good health. Some libraries in this study had Jurkat cell RNA spiked in.

This clonotype showed up many times. The J gene is TRBJ2-7, the V gene TRBV12-3 or TRBV12-4; perhaps TRBD1 as D (5 bases). The CDR3 runs to 15 residues. The V end was cut by 6 bases, the J end by 3 bases, with 18 bases between. This chain's CDR3 is CASSGWPGSVYEQYF. The CDR3 DNA follows: TGTGCCAGCAGCGGCTGGCCAGGGTCTGTCTACGAGCAGTACTTC.

This clonotype was found many times. This chain uses TRBV29-1 with TRBJ2-7; 9 positions match TRBD1. V was clipped by 7 bases and J by 3 bases; unmatched bases: 4. CDR1 is SQVTM and CDR2 is ANQGSEA in the germline V gene. The CDR3 is made up of 12 amino acids. The CDR3 protein is CSAGGQGYEQYF. In DNA, the CDR3 is TGCAGCGCCGGGGGACAGGGCTACGAGCAGTACTTC.

This clonotype was seen many times. This chain connects TRBV6-5 to TRBJ2-7; 9 bases are shared with TRBD1. In germline, CDR1 is MNHEY, CDR2 SVGAGI. The CDR3 length is 12 residues. J was trimmed by 2 bases and V by 11 bases; bases with no gene match: 4. CDR3 protein: CAAGTGPYEQYF. For the CDR3, the DNA is TGTGCCGCCGGGACAGGGCCCTACGAGCAGTACTTC.

This clonotype was counted at least ten times. V is TRBV28 and J is TRBJ1-5, with D hard to call. This CDR3 is built from 13 residues. Germline V gene lookup returns CDR1 MDHEN and CDR2 SYDVKM. Trimming pared 2 bases from V and 5 bases from J, leaving 7 bases between. The CDR3 region is CASSLASHQPQHF. CDR3 coding DNA: TGTGCCAGCAGTTTAGCCAGCCATCAGCCCCAGCATTTT.

The sample holds many counts of this clonotype. The genes are TRBV19 and TRBJ2-3; TRBD1 matches at 9 bases. CDR1 is LNHDA and CDR2 is SQIVND in the germline V gene (reference sequence). Trimming took 6 bases from V and 1 from J; bases not matched to a gene: 5. There are 15 residues in the CDR3. This chain's CDR3 is CASSSDRGRTDTQYF. For the CDR3, the DNA is TGTGCCAGTAGCTCGGACAGGGGACGCACAGATACGCAGTATTTT. Combining the CDR3 with reference TRBV19 and TRBJ2-3 gives the whole variable domain DGGITQSPKYLFRKEGQNVTLSCEQNLNHDAMYWYRQDPGQGLRLIYYSQIVNDFQKGDIAEGYSVSREKKESFPLTVTSAQKNPTAFYLCASSSDRGRTDTQYFGPGTRLTVL.

This chain connects TRBV5-6 to TRBJ2-2; 8 positions agree with TRBD2. CDR3 size: 17 residues. Trimming at V came to 0 bases and at J to 5 bases, leaving 9 bases not matched to a gene. Germline lookup yields CDR1 SGHDT and CDR2 YYEEEE. The CDR3 loop reads CASSLGSGAAGTGELFF. CDR3 bases: TGTGCCAGCAGCTTGGGTAGCGGGGCTGCGGGGACCGGGGAGCTGTTTTTT.

This clonotype was recorded many times. J is TRBJ1-6 and V is TRBV4-3, with 12 bases lining up with TRBD1. V lost 1 base to trimming and J lost 7 bases; unmatched junction nucleotides: 8. The CDR3 length is 18 residues. Germline V gene lookup returns CDR1 LGHNA and CDR2 YSLEER. The CDR3 coding sequence is TGCGCCAGCAGCCAAGGCTCGACAGGGACAGGGGGCAATTCACCCCTCCACTTT. Translating it yields CASSQGSTGTGGNSPLHF.

This clonotype was recorded many times. This chain uses TRBV28 with TRBJ2-5; TRBD1 matches 10 bases. J gave up 5 bases and V 2 bases, and 11 bases lay outside the gene matches. The germline gives CDR1 MDHEN, CDR2 SYDVKM. CDR3 length equals 17 residues. As DNA, the CDR3 is TGTGCCAGCAGTTTACCAACGCGGGACAGGGGCCATGAGACCCAGTACTTC. Its protein product is CASSLPTRDRGHETQYF. Full variable domain (rest looked up from reference TRBV28 and TRBJ2-5): DVKVTQSSRYLVKRTGEKVFLECVQDMDHENMFWYRQDPGLGLRLIYFSYDVKMKEKGDIPEGYSVSREKKERFSLILESASTNQTSMYLCASSLPTRDRGHETQYFGPGTRLLVL.

The chain links TRBV3-1 to TRBJ2-1; TRBD2 matches at 11 bases. The V gene end was trimmed by 4 bases and the J gene end by 7 bases; junction bases not matched to a gene: 9. Germline-derived CDR1 and CDR2 are LGHDT and YNNKEL (reference sequence). This CDR3 comprises 16 residues. CDR3 coding DNA: TGTGCCAGCAGCCGGGGACTAGCGGACCCAGATAATGAGCAGTTCTTC. This sequence encodes CASSRGLADPDNEQFF.

This clonotype has more than one count but fewer than ten. The chain couples TRBV6-6 to TRBJ1-2; perhaps TRBD1 as D (5 bases). Looked up from germline, CDR1 is MNHNY and CDR2 is SVGAGI (reference sequence). Trimming took 5 bases from V and 4 from J, leaving 14 bases between them. CDR3 length equals 14 residues. The CDR3 nucleotides are TGTGCCAGCAGTGAACTCCAGGGAGGCTATGGCTACACCTTC. This translates into CASSELQGGYGYTF.

Many counts were recorded for this clonotype. The gene calls are TRBV28 and TRBJ1-6, with D maybe TRBD1 (5 bases). Looked up from germline, CDR1 is MDHEN and CDR2 is SYDVKM. The CDR3 is 15 amino acids. Trimming took off 3 bases at V and 6 bases at J, with 12 bases between the two ends. CDR3 DNA sequence: TGTGCCAGCAGTTTGGCCGGGGCGCGTAATTCACCCCTCCACTTT. This gives the protein CASSLAGARNSPLHF.

This clonotype was seen a handful of times. The V gene is TRBV15, the J gene TRBJ2-2; 8 nucleotides line up with TRBD1. Trimming removed 5 bases from V and 3 bases from J; junction bases left unmatched: 5. Germline CDR1 LNHNV, CDR2 YYDKDF (reference sequence). There are 15 residues in the CDR3. The CDR3 DNA reads as TGTGCCACCAGCCGCCGGGACAGGCACACCGGGGAGCTGTTTTTT. Protein sequence: CATSRRDRHTGELFF.

This clonotype came up many times. CDR3 sequence reads: CASRRDGSYSGNTIYF. In DNA, the CDR3 is TGCGCCAGCAGACGGGACGGATCTTACTCTGGAAACACCATATATTTT. V and J are TRBV4-3 and TRBJ1-3; maybe TRBD1 (5 bases). Trimming removed 6 bases at V and 0 bases at J, with 15 bases between. CDR1 and CDR2 (germline): LGHNA, YSLEER. This CDR3 has 16 amino acids.

The sample holds a few counts of this clonotype. The junction shows a germline mismatch at one end, possibly a read error. V is TRBV5-3 and J is TRBJ2-7, with 7 nucleotides matching TRBD2. TRBV5-3 is reported as an ORF; its role is uncertain. The CDR3 has 15 residues. The CDR3 DNA reads as TGTGCCAGCAGCTTGGGACTAAATCCTTCCTACGAGCAGTACTTC. Its protein is CASSLGLNPSYEQYF.

This clonotype was counted at least ten times. The CDR3 reads CASSPRTRSTDTQYF. CDR3 DNA sequence: TGTGCCAGCAGCCCCCGGACTAGGAGCACAGATACGCAGTATTTT. This chain uses TRBV11-2 with TRBJ2-3, with TRBD2 matching over 7 bases. J gave up 0 bases and V 5 bases, and 5 bases lay outside the gene matches. CDR3 length: 15 amino acids. The germline CDR1 and CDR2 sequences are SGHAT and FQNNGV.

This clonotype appeared many times. V and J are TRBV11-2 and TRBJ2-7; D gene unclear. CDR1 is SGHAT and CDR2 is FQNNGV in the germline V gene. The CDR3 runs 15 residues. Trimming left V 5 bases short and J 0 bases short, with 14 bases between. CDR3: CASSPIRVSSYEQYF. As DNA, the CDR3 is TGTGCCAGCAGCCCAATAAGGGTCAGCTCCTACGAGCAGTACTTC.

This clonotype was picked up many times. This chain joins TRBV10-3 and TRBJ1-4, with D unresolved. Trimming took off 0 bases at V and 5 bases at J, with 7 bases between the two ends. The germline V gene encodes CDR1 ENHRY and CDR2 SYGVKD. This CDR3 has 14 amino acids. The CDR3 DNA reads as TGTGCCATCAGTGAGTCGGAAAGGAATGAAAAACTGTTTTTT. Translated, it gives CAISESERNEKLFF.

This clonotype was recorded at least ten times. The gene calls are TRBV4-3 and TRBJ2-7; D is perhaps TRBD1 (5 bases). From germline, CDR1 is LGHNA and CDR2 YSLEER. With 0 bases removed from V and 3 bases from J, the gap between germline ends came to 12 bases. The CDR3 consists of 15 residues. This chain's CDR3 is CASSQEAGRIYEQYF. The CDR3 nucleotides read TGCGCCAGCAGCCAAGAGGCAGGGCGAATCTACGAGCAGTACTTC.

This clonotype appeared many times. The chain is built from TRBV7-8 and TRBJ2-3, with TRBD2 matching 8 bases. The CDR3 has 20 residues. Germline CDR1 reads SGHVS; CDR2 reads FQNEAQ. With V trimmed by 1 base and J by 4 bases, 19 bases remained unmatched. This CDR3 is CASSLGPSGLRRPEADTQYF. For the CDR3, the DNA is TGTGCCAGCAGCTTAGGTCCTAGCGGGTTAAGGCGCCCCGAGGCAGATACGCAGTATTTT. Based on the CDR3 plus reference TRBV7-8 and TRBJ2-3, the full variable domain is GAGVSQSPRYKVAKRGQDVALRCDPISGHVSLFWYQQALGQGPEFLTYFQNEAQLDKSGLPSDRFFAERPEGSVSTLKIQRTQQEDSAVYLCASSLGPSGLRRPEADTQYFGPGTRLTVL.

In the case of this clonotype: A much bigger clone sits one base away, suggesting this may be a read error. V usage is TRBV19 and J usage is TRBJ2-1; 10 bases line up with TRBD2. V lost 3 bases and J lost 4; bases outside the gene matches: 3. CDR1 is LNHDA, CDR2 SQIVND, per germline (reference sequence). The CDR3 totals 15 residues. The CDR3 DNA reads TGTGCCAGTAGTATCGGGACTAGCGAATACAATGAGCAGTTCTTC. This encodes CASSIGTSEYNEQFF.

This clonotype was observed at least ten times. The chain couples TRBV5-1 to TRBJ2-1; D unresolved. V lost 5 bases and J lost 0, with 12 bases in between. Per germline, CDR1 SGHRS and CDR2 YFSETQ. The CDR3 contains 15 residues. The DNA of the CDR3 is TGCGCCAGCAGGGCCGACCCGAGCTCCTACAATGAGCAGTTCTTC. Translated: CASRADPSSYNEQFF.

This clonotype has only a few counts. The chain uses TRBV27 and TRBJ2-3; the match to TRBD2 covers 7 bases. The CDR3 totals 17 residues. The V gene's germline CDR1 is MNHEY and CDR2 SMNVEV (reference sequence). Germline trimming cut 1 base from V and 0 bases from J; bases unmatched to any gene: 7. The CDR3 region has the DNA TGTGCCAGCAGTTTATATCCGGGAGGTTCTAGCACAGATACGCAGTATTTT. It codes for CASSLYPGGSSTDTQYF.

A note on this clonotype: A much larger clone differs from this one at a single base, so this may be a read error. The chain employs TRBV5-4 and TRBJ1-1, with D possibly TRBD1 on 5 matching bases. In germline, CDR1 is SGHNT, CDR2 YYREEE (reference sequence). This CDR3 has 15 residues. The CDR3 DNA reads as TGTGCCAGCAGCCAAGAGACAGCTTTTGGCACTGAAGCTCTCTTT. This gives the protein CASSQETAFGTEALF.

Many counts were recorded for this clonotype. V is TRBV11-2 and J is TRBJ1-1; no firm D call. The CDR3 runs 13 residues. Between the trimmed V and J ends, which lost 1 base and 4 bases, there was a span of 7 bases. Germline CDR1 is SGHAT and CDR2 is FQNNGV. As DNA, the CDR3 is TGTGCCAGCAGCTTAGTCGCAGGCACTGAAGCTTTCTTT. It yields the protein CASSLVAGTEAFF.

The rearrangement uses TRBV7-9 and TRBJ2-3; 9 bases are a match to TRBD2. Germline CDR1 SEHNR, CDR2 FQNEAQ (reference sequence). The CDR3 loop spans 16 amino acids. V dropped 4 bases and J dropped 3; count of bases not matched to a gene: 8. The CDR3 region has the DNA TGTGCCAGCAGCTCCCTCGGGACTAGCAGGACAGATACGCAGTATTTT. Its protein product is CASSSLGTSRTDTQYF.

The gene calls are TRBV2 and TRBJ2-7; 9 nucleotides agree with TRBD2. The CDR3 contains 14 residues. Germline CDR1 and CDR2: SNHLY and FYNNEI. The V gene end was trimmed by 4 bases and the J gene end by 3 bases; junction bases not matched to a gene: 4. In nucleotides, the CDR3 is TGTGCCAGCAGTGGAGGTAGCGGGGGCTACGAGCAGTACTTC. Encoded protein: CASSGGSGGYEQYF.